This TCR beta chain was obtained from a study of molecular identifiers for immune sequencing clone quantification. Study results and limitations: Sizes of clones that are highly expanded could be underestimated (if identical TCR molecules share a barcode).

To note about this clonotype: The antigen is not known. Just one base apart from a much larger clone, this may be a read error.

The CDR3 length is 13 residues. Deletions cut 2 bases from V and 4 bases from J, with 7 bases between. CDR1 MDHEN and CDR2 SYDVKM come from the germline V gene. Previously described methods with listed TCR primers produced the bulk TCR libraries. TCRdb independently ran MiXCR on the PCR reads; one entry per CDR3 protein. This table holds approximately 97,000 distinct CDR3 sequences, around 30% found once. The chain links TRBV28 to TRBJ2-3, with D hard to call. Sequenced sample: naive CD8+ T cells from blood, with Jurkat cell RNA spiked in. Sample subset: FACS-sorted CD8+CD4-CCR7+CD45RA+ naive T cells. This TCR was recovered from a human donor in good health. Some libraries in this study had Jurkat cell RNA spiked in. CDR3 nucleotides: TGTGCCAGCAGTTTAGACAAGGCAGATACGCAGTATTTT. Translation gives CASSLDKADTQYF. The full variable domain, rest sourced from reference TRBV28 and TRBJ2-3, is DVKVTQSSRYLVKRTGEKVFLECVQDMDHENMFWYRQDPGLGLRLIYFSYDVKMKEKGDIPEGYSVSREKKERFSLILESASTNQTSMYLCASSLDKADTQYFGPGTRLTVL.